This TCR beta chain was identified during a study of OX40 agonist ivuxolimab in advanced cancers. Describing the broader study: The costimulatory receptor OX40 (CD134) was targeted by ivuxolimab, a fully human IgG2 agonistic monoclonal antibody. The point of sequencing TCRbeta in the periphery was to test whether ivuxolimab changed TCR sequence diversity and drove clonal T-cell expansion. Intravenous ivuxolimab was administered to patients every 2 weeks at six dose levels: 0.01, 0.1, 0.3, 1.5, 3 and 10 mg/kg. In the dose-escalation cohort, roughly 80% of patients were male, and the mean age was around 60 years, with a range of 23 to 79. The paper describes the monotherapy dose-escalation part (N ≈ 52 patients) of the phase I trial of ivuxolimab. Partial responses occurred in three dose-escalation patients: two with cutaneous melanoma and one with hepatocellular carcinoma. Of the approximately 54 patients in dose escalation, around 20 had hepatocellular carcinoma, about 15 had melanoma, 9 had renal cell carcinoma and 9 had head and neck cancer. Patients were allowed to have had prior anti-PD-1, anti-PD-L1 or anti-CTLA-4 therapy, and about 40% of the dose-escalation patients had been treated with checkpoint inhibitors.

Turning to this clone: The antigen it recognizes is unknown. Base qualities are missing; no much larger clone stands one base away.

Here is what the overall study found, with its caveats: Partial responders in the 0.1-3.0 mg/kg groups had among the lowest normalized peripheral clonal expansion, especially among CD8+ T cells. Low levels of normalized T-cell clonal expansion were also shown by some nonresponding patients. After ivuxolimab, expanded clones were on average more numerous among CD8+ T cells than among CD4+ T cells. The antigen specificity of the peripheral T cells that underwent clonal expansion was not determined. At doses of 0.1 to 3.0 mg/kg, clonal expansion of both CD4+ and CD8+ blood T cells was observed from baseline to week 6.

For CDR1 and CDR2, the germline V gene (reference sequence) lists MNHNY and SVGAGI. V is pared back by 8 bases and J by 7 bases, with 11 bases lying between the germline termini. Spanning cysteine to phenylalanine, the CDR3 consists of 11 amino acids. CDR3 DNA is the only sequence kept; it has 33 bases, read in frame from the first base. Genomic DNA was extracted from sorted cells for sequencing of the TCRbeta CDR3 region. The immunoSEQ Assay was used to sequence the TCRbeta CDR3 regions. Sourced from immuneACCESS, this table was stored by TCRdb with only in-frame sequences that have V and J called. A share of the clones is absent; for the studies checked, an unresolved V gene accounts for under half, and the remainder has no known explanation. In this sample the table shows over 150,000 clones, approximately 94% of which occur a single time. About 0.31% of the sample lies in the top ten. Patients with a history of autoimmune disease or receiving systemic immunosuppression were excluded from the trial. Peripheral blood for TCR sequencing was collected from all dose cohorts at baseline, on cycle 4 day 1, and on cycle 7 day 1. The samples were drawn from a first-in-human, open-label, multicenter phase I dose-escalation trial of ivuxolimab. Adults with locally advanced or metastatic melanoma, renal cell, hepatocellular, or head and neck squamous cell carcinoma were enrolled in the trial. CD4+ and CD8+ T cells were sorted separately from peripheral blood before TCR sequencing.

Sequencing was performed on CD4+ or CD8+ T cells sorted from blood, taken in a trial of the OX40 agonist ivuxolimab. Recombination joined TRBV6-6 with TRBJ1-1; matching of 5 bases hints at TRBD1 as the D gene. The TCR originated in an adult with an advanced solid tumor such as melanoma, head and neck, liver or kidney cancer. At the DNA level, the sequence is TGTGCCAGCCTGGGGGGTGGTGAAGCTTTCTTT. The encoded protein is CASLGGGEAFF.